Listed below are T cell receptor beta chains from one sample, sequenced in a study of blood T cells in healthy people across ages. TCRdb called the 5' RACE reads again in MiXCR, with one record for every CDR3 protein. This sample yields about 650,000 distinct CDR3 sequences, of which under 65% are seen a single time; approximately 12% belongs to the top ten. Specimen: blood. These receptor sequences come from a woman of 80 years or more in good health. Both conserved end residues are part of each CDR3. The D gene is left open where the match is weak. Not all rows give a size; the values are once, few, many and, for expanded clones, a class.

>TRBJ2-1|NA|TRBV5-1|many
CASSRRTFLYNEQFF
TGCGCCAGCAGCCGACGGACATTCCTTTACAATGAGCAGTTCTTC
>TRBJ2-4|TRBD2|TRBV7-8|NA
CASSGETSGRAVAKNIQYF
TGTGCCAGCAGCGGGGAGACTAGCGGGAGGGCCGTGGCCAAAAACATTCAGTACTTC
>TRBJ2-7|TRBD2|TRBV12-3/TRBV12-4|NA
CASTRGAVYEQYF
TGTGCCAGCACGCGGGGGGCGGTCTACGAGCAGTACTTC
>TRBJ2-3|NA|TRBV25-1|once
CASSEYGVDTQYF
TGTGCCAGCAGTGAATATGGGGTAGATACGCAGTATTTT
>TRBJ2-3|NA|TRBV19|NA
CASSIETDTQYF
TGTGCCAGTAGTATCGAAACAGATACGCAGTATTTT
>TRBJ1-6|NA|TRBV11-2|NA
CASSNNLNRAPLHF
TGTGCCAGCTCGAATAACCTAAATAGGGCACCCCTCCACTTT
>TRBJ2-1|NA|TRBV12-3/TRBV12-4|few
CASSPRDNSYNEQFF
TGTGCCAGCAGTCCCCGGGACAACTCCTACAATGAGCAGTTCTTC
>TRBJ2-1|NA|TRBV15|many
CATTGGPMNNEQFF
TGTGCCACCACCGGGGGGCCTATGAACAATGAGCAGTTCTTC
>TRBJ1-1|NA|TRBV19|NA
CASNTGYSNTEAFF
TGTGCCAGTAACACAGGGTATTCGAACACTGAAGCTTTCTTT
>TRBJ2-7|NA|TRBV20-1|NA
CRARDERRPSYEQYF
TGCCGTGCTAGAGATGAGAGGAGACCCTCCTACGAGCAGTACTTC
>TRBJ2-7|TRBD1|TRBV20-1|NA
CSALPQTGNEQYF
TGCAGTGCTCTACCTCAGACAGGGAACGAGCAGTACTTC
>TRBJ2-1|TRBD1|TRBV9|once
CASSVSGTGAYNEQFF
TGTGCCAGCAGCGTATCCGGGACAGGTGCCTACAATGAGCAGTTCTTC
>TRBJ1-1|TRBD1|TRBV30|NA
CAWTRGGRGMNTEAFF
TGTGCCTGGACGAGGGGGGGCAGGGGGATGAACACTGAAGCTTTCTTT
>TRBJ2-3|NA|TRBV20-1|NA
CSALPLSTDTQYF
TGCAGTGCTCTCCCGTTGAGCACAGATACGCAGTATTTT
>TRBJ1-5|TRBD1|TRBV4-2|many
CASSRGTGVSQPQHF
TGTGCCAGCAGCCGAGGGACAGGAGTCAGTCAGCCCCAGCATTTT
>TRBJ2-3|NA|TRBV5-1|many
CASSLPLQGGADTQYF
TGCGCCAGCAGCTTGCCGTTACAGGGTGGGGCAGATACGCAGTATTTT
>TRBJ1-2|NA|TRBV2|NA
CASSETVLYGYTF
TGTGCCAGCAGTGAGACGGTACTATATGGCTACACCTTC
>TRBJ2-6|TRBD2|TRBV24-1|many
CATAVAGSGANVLTF
TGTGCCACCGCCGTAGCGGGCTCTGGGGCCAACGTCCTGACTTTC
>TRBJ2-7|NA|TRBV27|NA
CASRYRAGAYEQYF
TGTGCCAGCAGGTATCGTGCAGGGGCCTACGAGCAGTACTTC
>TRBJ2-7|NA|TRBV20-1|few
CSASPMGEGLVRQYF
TGCAGTGCTAGCCCTATGGGTGAGGGTCTGGTACGGCAGTACTTC
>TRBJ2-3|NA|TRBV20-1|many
CSARKGVSLATDTQYF
TGCAGTGCTAGAAAAGGGGTTTCTCTCGCCACAGATACGCAGTATTTT
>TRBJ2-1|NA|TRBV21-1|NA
CASSSTGTSGDHEQFF
TGTGCCAGCAGCAGTACCGGGACTAGCGGGGACCATGAGCAGTTCTTC
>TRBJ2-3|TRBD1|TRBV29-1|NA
CSVSDRGRTDTQYF
TGCAGCGTTTCTGACAGGGGGCGGACAGATACGCAGTATTTT
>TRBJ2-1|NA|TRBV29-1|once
CSVEDLGWGGSDEQFF
TGCAGCGTTGAAGATCTGGGGTGGGGGGGCTCCGATGAGCAGTTCTTC
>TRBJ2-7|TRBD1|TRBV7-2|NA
CASSSGQLSSYEQYF
TGTGCCAGCAGCTCGGGACAGCTGAGCTCCTACGAGCAGTACTTC
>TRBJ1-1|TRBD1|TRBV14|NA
CASAGQTNTEAFF
TGTGCCAGCGCGGGACAGACGAACACTGAAGCTTTCTTT
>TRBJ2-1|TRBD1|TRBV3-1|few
CASSQGQPESNEQFF
TGTGCCAGCAGCCAGGGACAGCCTGAAAGCAATGAGCAGTTCTTC
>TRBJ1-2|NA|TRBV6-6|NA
CAGRINRDHYGYTF
TGTGCCGGCAGAATTAACCGGGACCACTATGGCTACACCTTC
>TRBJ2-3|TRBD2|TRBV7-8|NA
CASSKLAGVYTDTQYF
TGTGCCAGCAGCAAACTAGCGGGGGTATACACAGATACGCAGTATTTT
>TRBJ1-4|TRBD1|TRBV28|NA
CASSSGTGVGKLFF
TGTGCCAGCAGCTCCGGGACAGGGGTGGGGAAACTGTTTTTT
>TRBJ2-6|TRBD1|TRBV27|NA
CASISTGAGSGANVLTF
TGTGCCAGCATCTCGACAGGGGCGGGGTCTGGGGCCAACGTCCTGACTTTC
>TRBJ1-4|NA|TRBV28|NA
CASSLSGNNEKLFF
TGTGCCAGCAGTTTATCGGGGAATAATGAAAAACTGTTTTTT
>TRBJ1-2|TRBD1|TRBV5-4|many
CASSKQTGGNYGYTF
TGTGCCAGCAGCAAGCAGACAGGGGGGAACTATGGCTACACCTTC
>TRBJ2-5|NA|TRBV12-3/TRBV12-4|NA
CASRKEFQETQYF
TGTGCCAGCAGGAAAGAGTTCCAAGAGACCCAGTACTTC
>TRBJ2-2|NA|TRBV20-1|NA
CSAHSRTNTGELFF
TGCAGTGCCCATTCCAGGACGAACACCGGGGAGCTGTTTTTT
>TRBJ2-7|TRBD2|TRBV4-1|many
CASSQDGTSGSGAYEQYF
TGCGCCAGCAGCCAAGATGGGACTAGCGGGAGTGGCGCGTACGAGCAGTACTTC
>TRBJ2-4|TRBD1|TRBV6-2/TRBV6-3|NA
CASQTGEANIQYF
TGTGCCTCCCAGACAGGGGAGGCAAACATTCAGTACTTC
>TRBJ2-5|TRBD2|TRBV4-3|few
CASSQVGGGGETQYF
TGCGCCAGCAGCCAAGTGGGGGGGGGAGGAGAGACCCAGTACTTC
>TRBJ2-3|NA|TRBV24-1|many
CATSESVDTQYF
TGTGCCACCAGTGAATCTGTGGATACGCAGTATTTT
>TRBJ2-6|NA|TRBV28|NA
CASSLWDTGSGANVLTF
TGTGCCAGCAGTTTGTGGGACACCGGCTCTGGGGCCAACGTCCTGACTTTC
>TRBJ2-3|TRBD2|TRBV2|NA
CATRASGSTDTQYF
TGTGCCACCAGGGCTAGCGGATCCACAGATACGCAGTATTTT
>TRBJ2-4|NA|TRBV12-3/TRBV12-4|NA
CASSSTGPAKNIQYF
TGTGCCAGCAGTTCCACGGGTCCAGCCAAAAACATTCAGTACTTC
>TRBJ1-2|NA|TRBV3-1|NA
CASSQGRITFGYTF
TGTGCCAGCAGCCAGGGACGGATAACATTTGGCTACACCTTC
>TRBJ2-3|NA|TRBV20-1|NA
CSARVARASDTQYF
TGCAGTGCTAGAGTCGCTAGGGCGTCCGATACGCAGTATTTT
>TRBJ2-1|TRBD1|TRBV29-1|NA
CSIGAWGQAYNEQFF
TGCAGCATCGGAGCATGGGGACAGGCATACAATGAGCAGTTCTTC
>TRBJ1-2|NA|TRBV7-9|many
CASSSRFGDAYGYTF
TGTGCCAGCAGCTCGAGGTTCGGGGATGCCTATGGCTACACCTTC
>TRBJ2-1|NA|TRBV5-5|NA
CVGSLWVGNEQFF
TGTGTCGGCAGCTTGTGGGTCGGGAATGAGCAGTTCTTC
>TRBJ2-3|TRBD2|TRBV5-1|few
CASTSQGSGALDTQYF
TGCGCCAGCACCTCCCAGGGTAGCGGGGCTCTGGATACGCAGTATTTT